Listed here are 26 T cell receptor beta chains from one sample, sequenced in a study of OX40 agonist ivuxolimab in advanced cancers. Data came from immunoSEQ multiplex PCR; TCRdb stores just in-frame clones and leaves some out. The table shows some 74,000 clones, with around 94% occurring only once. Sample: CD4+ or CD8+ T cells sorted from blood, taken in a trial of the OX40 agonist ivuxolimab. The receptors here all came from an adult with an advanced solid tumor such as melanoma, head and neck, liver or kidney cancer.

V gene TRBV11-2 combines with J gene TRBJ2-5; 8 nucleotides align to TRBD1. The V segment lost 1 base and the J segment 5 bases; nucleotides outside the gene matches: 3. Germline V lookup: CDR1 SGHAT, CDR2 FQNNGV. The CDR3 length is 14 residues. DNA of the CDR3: TGTGCCAGCAGCTTAGCGGACAGGGAGGAGACCCAGTACTTC. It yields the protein CASSLADREETQYF. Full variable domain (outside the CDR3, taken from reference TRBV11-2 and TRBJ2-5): EAGVAQSPRYKIIEKRQSVAFWCNPISGHATLYWYQQILGQGPKLLIQFQNNGVVDDSQLPKDRFSAERLKGVDSTLKIQPAKLEDSAVYLCASSLADREETQYFGPGTRLLVL.

CDR3 nucleotide sequence: TGTGCCAGCAGCCACGGGACAGGGAGGAACATTCAGTACTTC. Translated, it gives CASSHGTGRNIQYF. The chain employs TRBV14 and TRBJ2-4; 9 nucleotides line up with TRBD1. This CDR3 is built from 14 residues. V shed 3 bases, J shed 7 bases, and the junction held 4 bases outside the gene matches. CDR1 SGHDN and CDR2 FVKESK come from the germline V gene.

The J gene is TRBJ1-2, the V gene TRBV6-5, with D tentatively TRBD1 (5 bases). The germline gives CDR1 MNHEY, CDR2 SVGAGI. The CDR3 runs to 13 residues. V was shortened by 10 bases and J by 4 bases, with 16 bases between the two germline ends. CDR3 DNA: TGTGCCACCACTCGAGAGGGACTCTATGGCTACACCTTC. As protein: CATTREGLYGYTF.

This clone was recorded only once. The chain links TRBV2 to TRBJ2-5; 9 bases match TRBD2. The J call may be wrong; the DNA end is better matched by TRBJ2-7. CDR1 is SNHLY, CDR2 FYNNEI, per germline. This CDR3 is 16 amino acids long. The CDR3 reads CASSLGTSLTTYEQYF. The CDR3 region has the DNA TGTGCCAGCAGTCTCGGGACTAGCCTTACGACCTACGAGCAGTACTTC.

This CDR3 reads CASSQNDLTPYEQYF. The DNA of the CDR3 is TGTGCCAGCAGCCAAAACGATCTGACCCCCTACGAGCAGTACTTC. The chain has TRBV14 and TRBJ2-7; unclear D gene. This CDR3 contains 15 residues. V lost 2 bases and J 2 bases, leaving 13 bases between the germline ends. Germline CDR1 is SGHDN and CDR2 is FVKESK. The full variable domain, rest sourced from reference TRBV14 and TRBJ2-7, is EAGVTQFPSHSVIEKGQTVTLRCDPISGHDNLYWYRRVMGKEIKFLLHFVKESKQDESGMPNNRFLAERTGGTYSTLKVQPAELEDSGVYFCASSQNDLTPYEQYFGPGTRLTVT.

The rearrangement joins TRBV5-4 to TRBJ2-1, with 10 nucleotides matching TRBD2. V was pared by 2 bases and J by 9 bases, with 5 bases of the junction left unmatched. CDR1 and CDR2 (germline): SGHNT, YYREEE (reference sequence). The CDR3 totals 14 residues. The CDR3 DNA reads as TGTGCCAGCAGCTTCACAGCGGGGGGGCTTGAGCAGTTCTTC. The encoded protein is CASSFTAGGLEQFF.

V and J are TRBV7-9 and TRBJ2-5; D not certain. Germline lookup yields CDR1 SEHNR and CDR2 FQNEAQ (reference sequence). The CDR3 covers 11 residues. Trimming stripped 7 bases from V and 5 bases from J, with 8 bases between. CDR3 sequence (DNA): TGTGCCAGCATCCTAGGGGAGACCCAGTACTTC. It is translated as CASILGETQYF.

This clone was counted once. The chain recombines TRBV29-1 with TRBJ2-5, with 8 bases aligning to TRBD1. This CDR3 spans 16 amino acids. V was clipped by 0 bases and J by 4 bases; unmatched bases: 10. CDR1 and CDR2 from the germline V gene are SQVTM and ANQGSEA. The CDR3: CSVEDWQGAPGETQYF. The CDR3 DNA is TGCAGCGTTGAAGATTGGCAGGGGGCGCCCGGAGAGACCCAGTACTTC.

CDR3 sequence (DNA): TGTGCCAGCAGTTATAATTGGGTGAACACTGAAGCTTTCTTT. Its protein is CASSYNWVNTEAFF. The J gene is TRBJ1-1, the V gene TRBV6-5; D gene uncertain. V lost 3 bases to trimming and J lost 0 bases, with 8 bases between them. The germline V gene encodes CDR1 MNHEY and CDR2 SVGAGI. The CDR3 consists of 14 residues.

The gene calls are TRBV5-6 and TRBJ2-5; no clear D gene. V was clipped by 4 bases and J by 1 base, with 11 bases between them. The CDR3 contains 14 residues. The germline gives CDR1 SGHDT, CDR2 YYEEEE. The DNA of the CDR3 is TGTGCCAGCAGCGTGACGTCATCCCAAGAGACCCAGTACTTC. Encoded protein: CASSVTSSQETQYF.

The CDR3 sequence: CASSIVSGDEKLFF. In nucleotides, the CDR3 is TGTGCCAGTAGTATAGTCAGCGGCGATGAAAAACTGTTTTTT. The rearrangement uses TRBV19 and TRBJ1-4, with D unresolved. Germline lookup yields CDR1 LNHDA and CDR2 SQIVND (reference sequence). CDR3 length equals 14 residues. The V end was cut by 1 base, the J end by 6 bases, with 9 bases between.

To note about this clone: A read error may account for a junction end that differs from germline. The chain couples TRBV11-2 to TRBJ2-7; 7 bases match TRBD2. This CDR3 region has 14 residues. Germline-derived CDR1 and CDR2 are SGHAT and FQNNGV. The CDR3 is CAGSLGAGAYEQYF. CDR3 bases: TGTGCCGGCAGCTTAGGGGCGGGGGCCTACGAGCAGTACTTC. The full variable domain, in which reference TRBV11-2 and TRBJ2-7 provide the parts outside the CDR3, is EAGVAQSPRYKIIEKRQSVAFWCNPISGHATLYWYQQILGQGPKLLIQFQNNGVVDDSQLPKDRFSAERLKGVDSTLKIQPAKLEDSAVYLCAGSLGAGAYEQYFGPGTRLTVT.

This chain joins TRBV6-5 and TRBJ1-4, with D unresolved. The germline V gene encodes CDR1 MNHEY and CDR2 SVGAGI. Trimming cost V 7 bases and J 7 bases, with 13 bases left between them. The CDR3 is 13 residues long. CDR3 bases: TGTGCCAGCACACATGGACGGTCTGAAAAACTGTTTTTT. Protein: CASTHGRSEKLFF.

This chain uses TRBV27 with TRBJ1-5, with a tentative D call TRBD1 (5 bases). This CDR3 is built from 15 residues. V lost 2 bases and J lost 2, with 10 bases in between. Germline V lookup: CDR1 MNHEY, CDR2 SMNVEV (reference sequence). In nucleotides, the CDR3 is TGTGCCAGCAGTTTAAGTGGAGGGGGCAATCAGCCCCAGCATTTT. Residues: CASSLSGGGNQPQHF.

CDR3 protein: CASSSGDAHTGELFF. CDR3 coding DNA: TGTGCCAGTAGTTCCGGGGACGCGCACACCGGGGAGCTGTTTTTT. This rearrangement joins TRBV19 to TRBJ2-2; D may be TRBD1 or TRBD2 (5 bases each). CDR3 length: 15 residues. Germline V gene data show CDR1 as LNHDA and CDR2 as SQIVND (reference sequence). Trimming removed 5 bases at V and 3 bases at J, with 13 bases between.

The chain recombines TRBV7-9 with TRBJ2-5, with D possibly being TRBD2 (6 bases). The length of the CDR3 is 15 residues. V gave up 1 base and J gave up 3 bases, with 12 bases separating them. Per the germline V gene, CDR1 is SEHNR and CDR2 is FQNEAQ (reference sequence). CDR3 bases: TGTGCCAGCAGCTTAGAGCTAAGGACTAAAGAGACCCAGTACTTC. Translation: CASSLELRTKETQYF.

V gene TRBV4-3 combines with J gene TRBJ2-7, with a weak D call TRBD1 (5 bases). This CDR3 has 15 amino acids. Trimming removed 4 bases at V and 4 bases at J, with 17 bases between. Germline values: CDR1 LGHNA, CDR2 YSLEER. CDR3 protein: CASSLARTWLYEQYF. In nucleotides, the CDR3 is TGCGCCAGCAGCCTTGCGAGGACATGGTTGTACGAGCAGTACTTC.

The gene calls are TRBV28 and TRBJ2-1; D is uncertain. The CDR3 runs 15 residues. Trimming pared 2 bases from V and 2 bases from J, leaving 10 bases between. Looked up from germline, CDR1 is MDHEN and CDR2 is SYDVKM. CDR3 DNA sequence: TGTGCCAGCAGTTTAGGATCAATGACCTACAATGAGCAGTTCTTC. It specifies CASSLGSMTYNEQFF.

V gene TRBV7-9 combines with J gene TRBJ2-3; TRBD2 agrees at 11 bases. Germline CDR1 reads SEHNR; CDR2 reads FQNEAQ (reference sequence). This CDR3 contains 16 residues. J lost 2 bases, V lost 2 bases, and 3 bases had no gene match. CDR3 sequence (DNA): TGTGCCAGCAGCTTATTAGCGGGGGGGGTCACAGATACGCAGTATTTT. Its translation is CASSLLAGGVTDTQYF.

CDR3 region: CASTPWVGGNNEQFF. The CDR3 DNA reads as TGTGCCAGCACCCCTTGGGTTGGGGGTAACAATGAGCAGTTCTTC. The chain carries TRBV5-4 and TRBJ2-1; possibly TRBD1 or TRBD2 for D (5 bases each). CDR3 length: 15 residues. V was clipped by 6 bases and J by 5 bases, with 18 bases between them. Germline V gene lookup returns CDR1 SGHNT and CDR2 YYREEE (reference sequence). Complete variable domain (other parts from reference TRBV5-4 and TRBJ2-1): ETGVTQSPTHLIKTRGQQVTLRCSSQSGHNTVSWYQQALGQGPQFIFQYYREEENGRGNFPPRFSGLQFPNYSSELNVNALELDDSALYLCASTPWVGGNNEQFFGPGTRLTVL.

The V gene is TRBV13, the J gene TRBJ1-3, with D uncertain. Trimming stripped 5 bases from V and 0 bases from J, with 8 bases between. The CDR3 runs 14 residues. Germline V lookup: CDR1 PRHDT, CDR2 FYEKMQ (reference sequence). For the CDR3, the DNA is TGTGCCAGCAGCCTCGGGGTCTCTGGAAACACCATATATTTT. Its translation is CASSLGVSGNTIYF.

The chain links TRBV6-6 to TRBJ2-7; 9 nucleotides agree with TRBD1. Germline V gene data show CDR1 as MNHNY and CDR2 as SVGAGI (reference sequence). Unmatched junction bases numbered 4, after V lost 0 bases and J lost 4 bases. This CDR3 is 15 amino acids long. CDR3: CASSYSPQGAYEQYF. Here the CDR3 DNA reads TGTGCCAGCAGTTACTCCCCACAGGGGGCTTACGAGCAGTACTTC.

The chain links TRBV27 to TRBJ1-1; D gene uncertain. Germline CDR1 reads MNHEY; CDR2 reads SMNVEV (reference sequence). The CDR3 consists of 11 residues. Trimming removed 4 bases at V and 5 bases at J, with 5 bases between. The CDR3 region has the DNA TGTGCCAGCAGTTGGGGAACTGAAGCTTTCTTT. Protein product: CASSWGTEAFF.

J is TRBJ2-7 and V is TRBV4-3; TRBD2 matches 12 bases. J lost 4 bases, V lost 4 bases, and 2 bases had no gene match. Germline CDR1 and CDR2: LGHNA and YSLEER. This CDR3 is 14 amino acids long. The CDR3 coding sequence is TGCGCCAGCAGCCCAGGACTAGCGGGATACGAGCAGTACTTC. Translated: CASSPGLAGYEQYF.

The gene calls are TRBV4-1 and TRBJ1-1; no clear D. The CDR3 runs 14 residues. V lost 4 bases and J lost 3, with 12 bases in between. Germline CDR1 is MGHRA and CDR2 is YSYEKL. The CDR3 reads CASSLTPGDTEAFF. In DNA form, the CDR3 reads TGCGCCAGCAGCCTCACGCCCGGGGACACTGAAGCTTTCTTT.

The CDR3 loop is CASSGDSYQETQYF. CDR3 nucleotides: TGTGCCAGCAGCGGTGACAGTTACCAAGAGACCCAGTACTTC. The chain joins TRBV11-2 to TRBJ2-5; possibly TRBD1 for D (5 bases). The CDR3 totals 14 residues. The germline V gene has CDR1 SGHAT and CDR2 FQNNGV. Trimming took 5 bases from V and 0 from J, leaving 10 bases between them.